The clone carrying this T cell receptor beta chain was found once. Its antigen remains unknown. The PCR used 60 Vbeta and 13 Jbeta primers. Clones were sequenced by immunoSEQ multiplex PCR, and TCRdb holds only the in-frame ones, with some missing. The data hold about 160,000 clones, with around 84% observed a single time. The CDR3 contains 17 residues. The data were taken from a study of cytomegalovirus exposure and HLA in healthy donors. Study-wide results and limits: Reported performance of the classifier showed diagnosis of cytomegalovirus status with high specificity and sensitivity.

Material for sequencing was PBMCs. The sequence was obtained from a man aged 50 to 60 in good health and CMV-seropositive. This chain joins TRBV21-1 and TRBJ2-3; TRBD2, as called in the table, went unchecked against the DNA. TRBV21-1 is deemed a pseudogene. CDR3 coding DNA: TGTGCCAGCAGCAAACCTTTACTAGCGGCTAGCACAGATACGCAGTATTTT. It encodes CASSKPLLAASTDTQYF.